The rows below give T cell receptor beta chains drawn from one sample of a study of cytomegalovirus exposure and HLA in healthy donors. Sequenced by immunoSEQ multiplex PCR; TCRdb stores in-frame clones only, minus some. Of around 120,000 clones listed, around 83% were seen once; the top ten hold roughly 3%. The material sequenced was PBMCs. The source is a man aged 45-65 years in good health and CMV-seronegative. Each CDR3 is given with its conserved first and last residue. The order of the fields is D gene, CDR3 length, J gene, V gene, clone size, CDR3 DNA, CDR3 protein. A D gene is named only where the DNA matches it firmly. Only some rows state a clone size, as once, few, many or a class for expanded clones.

d_call: -; cdr3_length: 13; j_call: TRBJ2-3; v_call: TRBV29-1; clone_size: -; cdr3_nt: TGCAGCGTTCGGGGAGCCTCCACAGATACGCAGTATTTT; cdr3_aa: CSVRGASTDTQYF
d_call: TRBD1; cdr3_length: 13; j_call: TRBJ1-1; v_call: TRBV30; clone_size: -; cdr3_nt: TGTGCCTGGAGTATAACAGGGGGCGCGGGTGCTTTCTTT; cdr3_aa: CAWSITGGAGAFF
d_call: TRBD2; cdr3_length: 15; j_call: TRBJ2-7; v_call: TRBV6-4; clone_size: -; cdr3_nt: TGTGCCAGCAGGACTCCGGGACTAGCGGCCTACGAGCAGTACTTC; cdr3_aa: CASRTPGLAAYEQYF
d_call: -; cdr3_length: 13; j_call: TRBJ2-3; v_call: TRBV14; clone_size: -; cdr3_nt: TGTGCCAGCAGCCTCTCTTTTACAGATACGCAGTATTTT; cdr3_aa: CASSLSFTDTQYF
d_call: -; cdr3_length: 15; j_call: TRBJ2-7; v_call: TRBV7-9; clone_size: -; cdr3_nt: TGTGCCAGCAGCTTAGGGCAGGGGAGTAGATACGAGCAGTACTTC; cdr3_aa: CASSLGQGSRYEQYF
d_call: -; cdr3_length: 17; j_call: TRBJ1-4; v_call: TRBV7-9; clone_size: medium-sized; cdr3_nt: TGTGCCAGCAGCTCCTGGACAGTGGATCCAACTAATGAAAAACTGTTTTTT; cdr3_aa: CASSSWTVDPTNEKLFF
d_call: TRBD1; cdr3_length: 15; j_call: TRBJ2-1; v_call: TRBV12-5; clone_size: -; cdr3_nt: TGTGCTAGTTTTTCGGGCTACAGGGGGTTGGGTGAGCAGTTCTTC; cdr3_aa: CASFSGYRGLGEQFF
d_call: -; cdr3_length: 15; j_call: TRBJ2-3; v_call: TRBV5-1; clone_size: once; cdr3_nt: TGCGCCAGCAGCTTGGCTCAGTTGAGCACAGATACGCAGTATTTT; cdr3_aa: CASSLAQLSTDTQYF
d_call: -; cdr3_length: 14; j_call: TRBJ2-7; v_call: TRBV11-2; clone_size: -; cdr3_nt: TGTGCCAGCAGCTTAGCTCAGGGTGTAGACGAGCAGTACTTC; cdr3_aa: CASSLAQGVDEQYF
d_call: TRBD1; cdr3_length: 14; j_call: TRBJ1-3; v_call: TRBV2; clone_size: -; cdr3_nt: TGTGCCAGCAGTGAGACAGGGGCAGGAAACACCATATATTTT; cdr3_aa: CASSETGAGNTIYF
d_call: -; cdr3_length: 14; j_call: TRBJ2-5; v_call: TRBV5-5; clone_size: -; cdr3_nt: TGTGCCAGCAGCTCACGAGGGATTCAAGAGACCCAGTACTTC; cdr3_aa: CASSSRGIQETQYF
d_call: -; cdr3_length: 12; j_call: TRBJ1-1; v_call: TRBV2; clone_size: -; cdr3_nt: TGTGCCAGCAGGGACATGAACACTGAAGCTTTCTTT; cdr3_aa: CASRDMNTEAFF
d_call: -; cdr3_length: 12; j_call: TRBJ2-5; v_call: TRBV6-5; clone_size: -; cdr3_nt: TGTGCCAGCAGTCAGGGATCGGAGACCCAGTACTTC; cdr3_aa: CASSQGSETQYF
d_call: -; cdr3_length: 15; j_call: TRBJ2-7; v_call: TRBV7-9; clone_size: once; cdr3_nt: TGTGCCAGCAGCTCGCAAGCGGAACGGGGCTACGAGCAGTACTTC; cdr3_aa: CASSSQAERGYEQYF
d_call: -; cdr3_length: 15; j_call: TRBJ2-3; v_call: TRBV5-4; clone_size: -; cdr3_nt: TGTGCCAGCAGCGCGACTGCTTTGGGGCTAGATACGCAGTATTTT; cdr3_aa: CASSATALGLDTQYF
d_call: -; cdr3_length: 15; j_call: TRBJ1-5; v_call: TRBV27; clone_size: -; cdr3_nt: TGTGCCAGCAGTTATGCAGGAAATAGCAATCAGCCCCAGCATTTT; cdr3_aa: CASSYAGNSNQPQHF
d_call: -; cdr3_length: 15; j_call: TRBJ1-1; v_call: TRBV5-8; clone_size: -; cdr3_nt: TGTGCCAGCAGCTTGGATCGCAGGGGTTTAACTGAAGCTTTCTTT; cdr3_aa: CASSLDRRGLTEAFF
d_call: TRBD1; cdr3_length: 16; j_call: TRBJ1-6; v_call: TRBV4-1; clone_size: once; cdr3_nt: TGCGCCAGCAGCCAAGTCGTGGGACAGGGGAATTCACCCCTCCACTTT; cdr3_aa: CASSQVVGQGNSPLHF
d_call: TRBD1; cdr3_length: 15; j_call: TRBJ1-4; v_call: TRBV7-9; clone_size: few; cdr3_nt: TGTGCCAGCAGCCCTTGGGGGACAGGGGCAGAAAAACTGTTTTTT; cdr3_aa: CASSPWGTGAEKLFF
d_call: -; cdr3_length: 12; j_call: TRBJ1-4; v_call: TRBV11-2; clone_size: once; cdr3_nt: TGTGCCAGCAGCTTCGCGGGAGAAAAACTGTTTTTT; cdr3_aa: CASSFAGEKLFF
d_call: TRBD1; cdr3_length: 14; j_call: TRBJ1-5; v_call: TRBV30; clone_size: -; cdr3_nt: TGTGCCTGGAGCCCTACAGGGGGTTATCAGCCCCAGCATTTT; cdr3_aa: CAWSPTGGYQPQHF
d_call: TRBD2; cdr3_length: 16; j_call: TRBJ2-3; v_call: TRBV19; clone_size: -; cdr3_nt: TGTGCCAGTAGTGAGGGAGCGGGGGACAGCACAGATACGCAGTATTTT; cdr3_aa: CASSEGAGDSTDTQYF
d_call: -; cdr3_length: 16; j_call: TRBJ1-5; v_call: TRBV5-1; clone_size: -; cdr3_nt: TGCGCCAGCAGCTTGGCGCCAGCGGGGAGCAATCAGCCCCAGCATTTT; cdr3_aa: CASSLAPAGSNQPQHF
d_call: TRBD2; cdr3_length: 14; j_call: TRBJ2-3; v_call: TRBV9; clone_size: -; cdr3_nt: TGTGCCAGCGTACCGGGACTACACACAGATACGCAGTATTTT; cdr3_aa: CASVPGLHTDTQYF
d_call: TRBD2; cdr3_length: 15; j_call: TRBJ2-7; v_call: TRBV27; clone_size: -; cdr3_nt: TGTGCCAGCAGTTCTCTAGCGGGGGCCTCCGACGAGCAGTACTTC; cdr3_aa: CASSSLAGASDEQYF
d_call: -; cdr3_length: 11; j_call: TRBJ1-2; v_call: TRBV2; clone_size: -; cdr3_nt: TGTGCCAGCAGGCAGGGAGGCGGCTACACCTTC; cdr3_aa: CASRQGGGYTF
d_call: TRBD1; cdr3_length: 15; j_call: TRBJ2-6; v_call: TRBV7-2; clone_size: -; cdr3_nt: TGTGCCAGCAGCCCAGGGGGCGCTGGGGCCAACGTCCTGACTTTC; cdr3_aa: CASSPGGAGANVLTF
d_call: TRBD1; cdr3_length: 13; j_call: TRBJ1-1; v_call: TRBV19; clone_size: -; cdr3_nt: TGTGCCAGTAGTAAAGACAGGGTCACTGAAGCTTTCTTT; cdr3_aa: CASSKDRVTEAFF
d_call: TRBD1; cdr3_length: 16; j_call: TRBJ1-5; v_call: TRBV27; clone_size: -; cdr3_nt: TGTGCCAGCAGTTTAAGTTTTCAGGGGGTCAATCAGCCCCAGCATTTT; cdr3_aa: CASSLSFQGVNQPQHF
d_call: TRBD2; cdr3_length: 14; j_call: TRBJ2-4; v_call: TRBV5-1; clone_size: -; cdr3_nt: TGCGCCAGCAGACCACTAGCGGGGGGAAACATTCAGTACTTC; cdr3_aa: CASRPLAGGNIQYF
d_call: -; cdr3_length: 13; j_call: TRBJ1-4; v_call: TRBV29-1; clone_size: -; cdr3_nt: TGCAGCGTTGAGGCCCGGGGAGGGGGAAGACTGTTTTTT; cdr3_aa: CSVEARGGGRLFF
d_call: -; cdr3_length: 12; j_call: TRBJ1-4; v_call: TRBV2; clone_size: -; cdr3_nt: TGTGCCAGCAGTGAATCTGGGCAAAAACTGTTTTTT; cdr3_aa: CASSESGQKLFF
d_call: TRBD1; cdr3_length: 16; j_call: TRBJ2-7; v_call: TRBV4-3; clone_size: -; cdr3_nt: TGCGCCAGCAGCCAAGCGACAGGGTATGATGGCTACGAGCAGTACTTC; cdr3_aa: CASSQATGYDGYEQYF
d_call: -; cdr3_length: 13; j_call: TRBJ1-1; v_call: TRBV7-9; clone_size: once; cdr3_nt: TGTGCCAGCAGCTCGGGAATGAACACTGAAGCTTTCTTT; cdr3_aa: CASSSGMNTEAFF
d_call: TRBD1; cdr3_length: 14; j_call: TRBJ2-3; v_call: TRBV29-1; clone_size: -; cdr3_nt: TGCAGCGTCCTAGGACAGGGGCTCCCAGATACGCAGTATTTT; cdr3_aa: CSVLGQGLPDTQYF
d_call: TRBD2; cdr3_length: 17; j_call: TRBJ2-3; v_call: TRBV6-1; clone_size: -; cdr3_nt: TGTGCCAGCAGTGATGAAGCGGGGGGGCAGTACACAGATACGCAGTATTTT; cdr3_aa: CASSDEAGGQYTDTQYF
d_call: -; cdr3_length: 13; j_call: TRBJ1-1; v_call: TRBV30; clone_size: -; cdr3_nt: TGTGCCTGGAGCATGACAGTGAACACTGAAGCTTTCTTT; cdr3_aa: CAWSMTVNTEAFF
d_call: -; cdr3_length: 15; j_call: TRBJ2-5; v_call: TRBV4-1; clone_size: -; cdr3_nt: TGCGCCAGCAGTCCCGGGGGTGGGGCTCAGGAGACCCAGTACTTC; cdr3_aa: CASSPGGGAQETQYF
d_call: TRBD1; cdr3_length: 14; j_call: TRBJ2-7; v_call: TRBV7-2; clone_size: -; cdr3_nt: TGTGCCAGCAGCTCGGACAGGGCAGGGAACGAGCAGTACTTC; cdr3_aa: CASSSDRAGNEQYF
d_call: TRBD1; cdr3_length: 14; j_call: TRBJ1-5; v_call: TRBV5-1; clone_size: -; cdr3_nt: TGCGCCAGCAGCTTGGGACAGGGGGATCAGCCCCAGCATTTT; cdr3_aa: CASSLGQGDQPQHF
d_call: TRBD2; cdr3_length: 17; j_call: TRBJ2-2; v_call: TRBV14; clone_size: -; cdr3_nt: TGTGCCAGCAGCGCTCCGAGGACGGGGGGTAGAGTCGGGGAGCTGTTTTTT; cdr3_aa: CASSAPRTGGRVGELFF
d_call: TRBD2; cdr3_length: 15; j_call: TRBJ2-1; v_call: TRBV4-2; clone_size: -; cdr3_nt: TGTGCCAGCAGCCAAGAATGGACTAGCGGGGAGGAGGGGTTCTTC; cdr3_aa: CASSQEWTSGEEGFF
d_call: -; cdr3_length: 14; j_call: TRBJ2-7; v_call: TRBV6-1; clone_size: -; cdr3_nt: TGTGCCAGCACGCCTGGGCTTAGCTCCTACGAGCAGTACTTC; cdr3_aa: CASTPGLSSYEQYF
d_call: -; cdr3_length: 17; j_call: TRBJ1-1; v_call: TRBV11-2; clone_size: -; cdr3_nt: TGTGCCAGCAGCTTAGGTCCCGGACCCGGAGGAGGAACTGAAGCTTTCTTT; cdr3_aa: CASSLGPGPGGGTEAFF
d_call: TRBD1; cdr3_length: 14; j_call: TRBJ2-5; v_call: TRBV30; clone_size: -; cdr3_nt: TGTGCCTGGGGACGGACAGGGGGAATTGAGACCCAGTACTTC; cdr3_aa: CAWGRTGGIETQYF
d_call: -; cdr3_length: 16; j_call: TRBJ1-1; v_call: TRBV2; clone_size: -; cdr3_nt: TGTGCCAGCACCGATCCTCCCGGACGGGGGAACACTGAAGCTTTCTTT; cdr3_aa: CASTDPPGRGNTEAFF
d_call: TRBD2; cdr3_length: 15; j_call: TRBJ2-7; v_call: TRBV29-1; clone_size: -; cdr3_nt: TGCAGCGTTGAAGGGACTAGCGGGGGGAACTACGAGCAGTACTTC; cdr3_aa: CSVEGTSGGNYEQYF
d_call: -; cdr3_length: 15; j_call: TRBJ2-7; v_call: TRBV6-5; clone_size: -; cdr3_nt: TGTGCCAGCAGTTACATGGGACAAAGACCCTACGAGCAGTACTTC; cdr3_aa: CASSYMGQRPYEQYF